Reported below is one T cell receptor (beta chain). TCRdb keeps only in-frame clones here, not all; method: immunoSEQ multiplex PCR. The sample records fewer than 250,000 clones, 80% to 90% being singletons. These data come from a study of blood T cell repertoires in COVID-19. This CDR3 is 16 amino acids long. Germline V gives CDR1 MNHEY, CDR2 SVGAGI. The V and J ends lost 0 bases and 0 bases respectively, with 11 bases between them. Sequenced: peripheral blood. This receptor was obtained from a man aged 40-49 years with acute or convalescent COVID-19. The gene calls are TRBV6-5 and TRBJ1-2; D possibly corresponds to TRBD1 (6 bases). The CDR3 DNA is TGTGCCAGCAGTTACTCGAGAGGGGGTCCTAACTATGGCTACACCTTC. This translates into CASSYSRGGPNYGYTF.